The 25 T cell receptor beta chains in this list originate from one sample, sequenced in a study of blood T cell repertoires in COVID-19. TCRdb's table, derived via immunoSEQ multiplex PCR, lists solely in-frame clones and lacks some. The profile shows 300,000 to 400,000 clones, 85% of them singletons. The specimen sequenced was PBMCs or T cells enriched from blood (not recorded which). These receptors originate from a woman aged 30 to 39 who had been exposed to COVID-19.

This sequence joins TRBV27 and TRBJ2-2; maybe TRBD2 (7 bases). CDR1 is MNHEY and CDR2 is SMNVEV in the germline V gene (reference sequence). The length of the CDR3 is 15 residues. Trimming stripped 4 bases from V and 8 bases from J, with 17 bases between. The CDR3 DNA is TGTGCCAGCAGTTCTACACGGGGGGCGCGAGGGGAGCTGTTTTTT. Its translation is CASSSTRGARGELFF.

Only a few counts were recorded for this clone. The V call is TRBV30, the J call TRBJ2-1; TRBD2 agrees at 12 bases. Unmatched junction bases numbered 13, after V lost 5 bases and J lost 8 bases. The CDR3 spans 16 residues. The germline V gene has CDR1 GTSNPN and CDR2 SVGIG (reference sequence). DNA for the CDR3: TGTGCCTGGGCCCCCAGGACTAGCGGGGTGGGGGATGAGCAGTTCTTC. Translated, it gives CAWAPRTSGVGDEQFF.

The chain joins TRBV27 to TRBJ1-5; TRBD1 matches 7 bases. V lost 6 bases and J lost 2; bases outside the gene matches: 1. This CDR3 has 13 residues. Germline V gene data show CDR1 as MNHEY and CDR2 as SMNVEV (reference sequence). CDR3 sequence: CASSDRGNQPQHF. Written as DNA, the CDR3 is TGTGCCAGCAGCGACAGGGGCAATCAGCCCCAGCATTTT.

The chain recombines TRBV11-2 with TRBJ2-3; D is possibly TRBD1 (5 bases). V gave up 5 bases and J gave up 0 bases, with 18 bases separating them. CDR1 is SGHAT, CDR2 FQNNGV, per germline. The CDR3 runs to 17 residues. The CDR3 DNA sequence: TGTGCCAGCAGCAAGCGACAGAACCCTACTAGCACAGATACGCAGTATTTT. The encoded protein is CASSKRQNPTSTDTQYF.

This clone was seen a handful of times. CDR3 DNA: TGCGCCAGCAGCCAAGATCCTTTTCGACAGGGAGTGGTCGCTTTCTTT. Amino acids: CASSQDPFRQGVVAFF. The V and J genes are TRBV4-3 and TRBJ1-1, with 7 positions matching TRBD1. This CDR3 has 16 amino acids. V shed 0 bases, J shed 11 bases, and the junction held 15 bases outside the gene matches. Germline V gene lookup returns CDR1 LGHNA and CDR2 YSLEER.

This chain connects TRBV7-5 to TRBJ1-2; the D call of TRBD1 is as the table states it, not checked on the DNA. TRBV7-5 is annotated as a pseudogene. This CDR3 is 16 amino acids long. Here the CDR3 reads CARSLRTGGGLDGYTF. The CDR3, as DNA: TGTGCCAGAAGCCTGCGGACAGGGGGAGGATTAGACGGCTACACCTTC.

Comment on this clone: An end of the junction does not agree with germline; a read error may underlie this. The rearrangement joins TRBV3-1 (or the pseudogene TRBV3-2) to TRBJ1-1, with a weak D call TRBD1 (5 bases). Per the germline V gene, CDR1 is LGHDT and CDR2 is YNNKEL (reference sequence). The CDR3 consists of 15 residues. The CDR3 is CASRQGALGGTEAFF. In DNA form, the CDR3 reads TGTGCCAGCAGACAAGGGGCCCTGGGGGGCACTGAAGCTTTCTTT.

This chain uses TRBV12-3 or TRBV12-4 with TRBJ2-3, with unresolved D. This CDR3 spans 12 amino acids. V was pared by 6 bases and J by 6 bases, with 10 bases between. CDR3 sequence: CASRTITDTQYF. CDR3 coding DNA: TGTGCCAGCAGGACAATAACGGATACGCAGTATTTT.

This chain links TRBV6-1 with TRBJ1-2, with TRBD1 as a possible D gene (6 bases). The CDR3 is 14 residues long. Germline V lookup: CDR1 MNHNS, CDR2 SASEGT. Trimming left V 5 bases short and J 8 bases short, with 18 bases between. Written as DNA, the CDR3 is TGTGCCAGCAGTCTCCGGGAGGGGGTAGAGGGCTACACCTTC. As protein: CASSLREGVEGYTF.

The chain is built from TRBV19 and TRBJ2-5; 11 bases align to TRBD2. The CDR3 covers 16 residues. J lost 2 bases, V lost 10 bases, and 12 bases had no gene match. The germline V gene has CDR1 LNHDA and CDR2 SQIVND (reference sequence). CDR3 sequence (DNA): TGTGCCACTAGACCAGTGGTAGCGGGAGGGCAAGAGACCCAGTACTTC. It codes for CATRPVVAGGQETQYF.

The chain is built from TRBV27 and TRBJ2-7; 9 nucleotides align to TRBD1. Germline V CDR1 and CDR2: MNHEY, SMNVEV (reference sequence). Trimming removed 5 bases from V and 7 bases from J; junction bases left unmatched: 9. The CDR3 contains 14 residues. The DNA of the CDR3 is TGTGCCAGCAGTGCCGGGACAGGGATAAAGGAGCAGTACTTC. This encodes CASSAGTGIKEQYF.

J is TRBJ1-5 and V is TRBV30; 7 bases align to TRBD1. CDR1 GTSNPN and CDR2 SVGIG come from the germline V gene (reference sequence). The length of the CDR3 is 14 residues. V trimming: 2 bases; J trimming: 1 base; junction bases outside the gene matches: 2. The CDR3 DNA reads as TGTGCCTGGAGTTCGGGACAGAGCAATCAGCCCCAGCATTTT. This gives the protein CAWSSGQSNQPQHF.

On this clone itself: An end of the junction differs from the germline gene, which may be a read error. The CDR3 nucleotides read TGTGCCTGGAGTGTACTAGAACTAGCGGGGCCCGCGAACTTC. Translating it yields CAWSVLELAGPANF. The chain couples TRBV30 to TRBJ2-7, with 10 bases aligning to TRBD2. Germline loops: CDR1 GTSNPN, CDR2 SVGIG (reference sequence). The CDR3 has 14 residues.

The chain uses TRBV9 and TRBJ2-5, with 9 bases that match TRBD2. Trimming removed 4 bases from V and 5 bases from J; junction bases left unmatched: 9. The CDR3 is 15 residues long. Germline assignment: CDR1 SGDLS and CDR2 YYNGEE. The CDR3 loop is CASSPWASGAETQYF. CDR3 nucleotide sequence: TGTGCCAGCAGCCCCTGGGCTAGCGGGGCGGAGACCCAGTACTTC.

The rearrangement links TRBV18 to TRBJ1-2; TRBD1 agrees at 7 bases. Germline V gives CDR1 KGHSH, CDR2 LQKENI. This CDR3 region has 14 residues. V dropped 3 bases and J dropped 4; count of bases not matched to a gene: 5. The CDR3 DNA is TGTGCCAGCTCACCCACAGGGGACCTCTATGGCTACACCTTC. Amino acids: CASSPTGDLYGYTF.

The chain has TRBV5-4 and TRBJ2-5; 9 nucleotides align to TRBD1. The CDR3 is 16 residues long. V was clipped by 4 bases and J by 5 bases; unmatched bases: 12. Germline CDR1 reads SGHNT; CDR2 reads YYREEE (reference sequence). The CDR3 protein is CASSRIPGQGSETQYF. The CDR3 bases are TGTGCCAGCAGCCGGATTCCGGGACAGGGTTCGGAGACCCAGTACTTC.

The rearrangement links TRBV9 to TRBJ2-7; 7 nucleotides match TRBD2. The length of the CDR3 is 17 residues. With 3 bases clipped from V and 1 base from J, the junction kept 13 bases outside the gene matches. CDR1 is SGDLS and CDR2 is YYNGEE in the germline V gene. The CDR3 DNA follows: TGTGCCAGCAGCGCCAACCCTAGGACTAGTGGGTCCTACGAGCAGTACTTC. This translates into CASSANPRTSGSYEQYF.

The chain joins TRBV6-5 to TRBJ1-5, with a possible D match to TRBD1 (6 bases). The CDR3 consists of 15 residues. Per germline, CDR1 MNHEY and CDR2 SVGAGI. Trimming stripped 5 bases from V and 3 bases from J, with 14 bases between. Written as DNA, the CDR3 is TGTGCCAGCAGTCCCTCAGACAGGCACAATCAGCCCCAGCATTTT. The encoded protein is CASSPSDRHNQPQHF.

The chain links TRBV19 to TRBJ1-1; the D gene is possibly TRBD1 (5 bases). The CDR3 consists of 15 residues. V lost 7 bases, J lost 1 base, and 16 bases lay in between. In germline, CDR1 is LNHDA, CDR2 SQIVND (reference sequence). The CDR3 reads CASIPQAGENTEAFF. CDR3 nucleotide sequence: TGTGCCAGTATTCCACAGGCTGGGGAGAACACTGAAGCTTTCTTT.

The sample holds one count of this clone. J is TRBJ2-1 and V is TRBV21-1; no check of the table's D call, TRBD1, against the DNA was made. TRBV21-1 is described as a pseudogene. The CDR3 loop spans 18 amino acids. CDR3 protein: CASSPRGVDRIFYNEQFF. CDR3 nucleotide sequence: TGTGCCAGCAGCCCGCGAGGGGTAGACAGGATTTTTTACAATGAGCAGTTCTTC.

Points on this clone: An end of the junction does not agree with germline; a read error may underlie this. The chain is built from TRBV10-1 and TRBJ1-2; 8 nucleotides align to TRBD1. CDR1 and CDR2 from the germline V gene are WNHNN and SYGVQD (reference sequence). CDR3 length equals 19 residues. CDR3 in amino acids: CASSESLGQGGNVNYGYTF. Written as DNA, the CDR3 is TGCGCCAGCAGCGAGTCTTTAGGACAGGGCGGAAATGTTAACTATGGCTACACCTTC.

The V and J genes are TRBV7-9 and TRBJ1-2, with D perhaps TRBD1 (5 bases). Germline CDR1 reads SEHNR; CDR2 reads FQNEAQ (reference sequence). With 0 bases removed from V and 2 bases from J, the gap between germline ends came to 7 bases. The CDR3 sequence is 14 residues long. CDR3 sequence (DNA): TGTGCCAGCAGCTTAGCGAGACAGAACTATGGCTACACCTTC. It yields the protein CASSLARQNYGYTF.

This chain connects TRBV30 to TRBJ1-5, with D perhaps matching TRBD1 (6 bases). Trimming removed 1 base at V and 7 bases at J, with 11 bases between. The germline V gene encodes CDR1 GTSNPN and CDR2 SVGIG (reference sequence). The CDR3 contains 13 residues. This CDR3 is CAWSDRVRQPQHF. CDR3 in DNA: TGTGCCTGGAGTGACAGGGTCCGGCAGCCCCAGCATTTT.

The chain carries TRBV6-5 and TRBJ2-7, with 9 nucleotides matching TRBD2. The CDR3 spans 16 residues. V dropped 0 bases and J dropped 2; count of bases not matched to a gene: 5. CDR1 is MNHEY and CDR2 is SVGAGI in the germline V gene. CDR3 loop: CASSYSVAGATYEQYF. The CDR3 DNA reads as TGTGCCAGCAGTTACTCTGTAGCGGGGGCCACCTACGAGCAGTACTTC.

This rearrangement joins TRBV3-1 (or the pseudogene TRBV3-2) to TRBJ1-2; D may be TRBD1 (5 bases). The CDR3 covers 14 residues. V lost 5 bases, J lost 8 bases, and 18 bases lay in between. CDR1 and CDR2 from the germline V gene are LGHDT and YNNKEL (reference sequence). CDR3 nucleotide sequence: TGTGCCAGCAGCGGGCAGGGAAGAACGGGCGGCTACACCTTC. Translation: CASSGQGRTGGYTF.